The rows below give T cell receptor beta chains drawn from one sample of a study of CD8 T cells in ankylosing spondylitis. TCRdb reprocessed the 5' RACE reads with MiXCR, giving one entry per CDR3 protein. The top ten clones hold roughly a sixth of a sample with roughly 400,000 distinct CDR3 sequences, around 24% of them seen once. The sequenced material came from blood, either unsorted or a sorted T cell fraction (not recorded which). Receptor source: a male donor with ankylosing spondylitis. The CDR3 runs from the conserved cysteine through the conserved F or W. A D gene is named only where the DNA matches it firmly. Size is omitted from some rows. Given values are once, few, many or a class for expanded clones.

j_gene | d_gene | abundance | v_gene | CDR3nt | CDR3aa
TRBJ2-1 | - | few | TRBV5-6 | TGTGCCAGCAGCTTGGGTCCCAAGAATGAGCAGTTCTTC | CASSLGPKNEQFF
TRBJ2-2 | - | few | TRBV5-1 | TGCGCCAGCAGCGCTCCTGGAGGCATCAACACCGGGGAGCTGTTTTTT | CASSAPGGINTGELFF
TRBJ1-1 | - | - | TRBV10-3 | TGTGCCGCCGCAAGGCCGGGGCCCTACACTGAAGCTTTCTTT | CAAARPGPYTEAFF
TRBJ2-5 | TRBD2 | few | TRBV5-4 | TGTGCCAGCGGAAAGATGGGACTAGCGGGGGAAGAGACCCAGTACTTC | CASGKMGLAGEETQYF
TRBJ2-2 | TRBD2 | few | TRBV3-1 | TGTGCCAGCAGCCAAGCAAGCGGGAGGGCCCCAGGACGGACGAACACCGGGGAGCTGTTTTTT | CASSQASGRAPGRTNTGELFF
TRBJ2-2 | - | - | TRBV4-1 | TGCGCCAGCAGCCAAGATCGAACTACGGGGGGCCGGGAGCTGTTTTTT | CASSQDRTTGGRELFF
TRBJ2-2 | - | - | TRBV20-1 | TGCAGTGCCAGGAAAACCGGGGAGCTGTTTTTT | CSARKTGELFF
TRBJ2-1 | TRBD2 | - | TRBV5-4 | TGTGCCAGCAGCCCGAGCGGGCGGGAGTTTGGAAATGAGCAGTTCTTC | CASSPSGREFGNEQFF
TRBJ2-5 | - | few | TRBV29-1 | TGCAGCGTTGAAGATAGGGGGATTGGGGAGACCCAGTACTTC | CSVEDRGIGETQYF
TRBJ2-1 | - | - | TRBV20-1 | TGCAGTGCTGAGGATGTGGACAATGAGCAGTTCTTC | CSAEDVDNEQFF
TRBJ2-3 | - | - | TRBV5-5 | TGTGCCAGCAGCGCTGTAGATGGCGGTAACACAGATACGCAGTATTTT | CASSAVDGGNTDTQYF
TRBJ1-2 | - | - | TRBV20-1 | TGCAGTGCTTCAACAGGAATCTATGGCTACACCTTC | CSASTGIYGYTF
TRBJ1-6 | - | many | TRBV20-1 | TGCAGTGGAGCCAAATACGATTCACCCCTCCACTTT | CSGAKYDSPLHF
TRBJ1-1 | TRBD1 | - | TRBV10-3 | TGTGCCATCACCCCCACAGGGGGCGCGGCCGAAGCTTTCTTT | CAITPTGGAAEAFF
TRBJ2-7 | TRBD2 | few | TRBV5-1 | TGCGCCAGCAGCCCGCTAGCGGGAGGCCGATACGAGCAGTACTTC | CASSPLAGGRYEQYF
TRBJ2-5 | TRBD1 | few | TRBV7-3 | TGTGCCAGCAGCTTAAACGGCAGGGGGTCAGGGGAGACCCAGTACTTC | CASSLNGRGSGETQYF
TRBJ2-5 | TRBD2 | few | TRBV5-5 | TGTGCCAGCGGGGCCAGCGGGAGAGAGACCCAGTACTTC | CASGASGRETQYF
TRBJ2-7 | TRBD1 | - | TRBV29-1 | TGCAGCGTCGGACAGGGGGCCGAGCAGTACTTC | CSVGQGAEQYF
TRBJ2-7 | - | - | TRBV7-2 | TGTGCCAGCACCCCCCTGGGCAGGGCGGGGTACCAGCAGTACTTC | CASTPLGRAGYQQYF
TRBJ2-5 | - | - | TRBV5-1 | TGCGCCAGCAGCGGAGTCTTTGAAGAGACCCAGTACTTC | CASSGVFEETQYF
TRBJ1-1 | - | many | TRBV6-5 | TGTGCCAGCAGTTACTCAGGGGTTTCGACTGAAGCTTTCTTT | CASSYSGVSTEAFF
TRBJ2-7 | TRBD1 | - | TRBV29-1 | TGCAGCGCCTGGGTTCCCAACAGGGGCGAGCAGTACTTC | CSAWVPNRGEQYF
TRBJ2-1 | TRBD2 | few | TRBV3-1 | TGTGCCAGCAGCCCCGCAGGAGGGAGGGTCTACAATGAGCAGTTCTTC | CASSPAGGRVYNEQFF
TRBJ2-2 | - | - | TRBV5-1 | TGCGCCAGCAGCTTGGTTTCTCTAACCGGGGAGCTGTTTTTT | CASSLVSLTGELFF
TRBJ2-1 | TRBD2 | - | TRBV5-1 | TGCGCCAGCAGCTTGGTCCTAGCGGGAGGGCCCGACAATGAGCAGTTCTTC | CASSLVLAGGPDNEQFF
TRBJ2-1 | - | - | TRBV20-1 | TGCAGTGCTAGATACCCCACGGATCGGGTTGGGGAGCAGTTCTTC | CSARYPTDRVGEQFF
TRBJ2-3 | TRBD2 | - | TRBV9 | TGTGCCAGCAGCGTAGCTGGGCTAGCGGGAGCTGATACGCAGTATTTT | CASSVAGLAGADTQYF
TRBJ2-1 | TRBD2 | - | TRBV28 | TGTGCCAGCACATTAGCGGGAGGTAATGAGCAGTTCTTC | CASTLAGGNEQFF
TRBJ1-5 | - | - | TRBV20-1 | TGCAGTGCACGAGGCGCGGCGGGCCGGCCCCAGCATTTT | CSARGAAGRPQHF
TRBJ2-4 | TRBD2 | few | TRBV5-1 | TGCGCCAGCAGCGTATTAGCGGGAGGAACCAAAAACATTCAGTACTTC | CASSVLAGGTKNIQYF
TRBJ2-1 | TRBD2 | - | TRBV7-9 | TGTGCCAGCAGCTACGCTAGCGGGAGGGCCCACGAGCAGTTCTTC | CASSYASGRAHEQFF
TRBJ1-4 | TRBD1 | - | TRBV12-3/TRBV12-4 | TGTGCCAGCAGACCCGGACAGGGGCGCGGGGAAAAACTGTTTTTT | CASRPGQGRGEKLFF
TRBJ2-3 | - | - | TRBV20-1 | TGCAGTGCTAGAGATGGGGGCGAAAATACGCAGTATTTT | CSARDGGENTQYF
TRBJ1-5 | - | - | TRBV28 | TGTGCCACCGCGTTGAAAATGGGAAGTCAGCCCCAGCATTTT | CATALKMGSQPQHF
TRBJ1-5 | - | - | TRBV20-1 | TGCAGTGCTAGATACAGGGCGAATCAGCCCCAGCATTTT | CSARYRANQPQHF
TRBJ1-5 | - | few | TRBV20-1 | TGCAGTGTACCTCGGGGGAGCAATCAGCCCCAGCATTTT | CSVPRGSNQPQHF
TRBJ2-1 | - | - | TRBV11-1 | TGTGCCAGCAGCTTAGCGAATAAGGGATACCCCCCAATCCAACGCTCCTACAATGAGCAGTTCTTC | CASSLANKGYPPIQRSYNEQFF
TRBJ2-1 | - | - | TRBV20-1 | TGCAGTGCGAGTGTAGCGGACCATTACAATGAGCAGTTCTTC | CSASVADHYNEQFF
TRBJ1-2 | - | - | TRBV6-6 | TGTGCCAGCGGAGACGGGTCCTACTATGGCTACACCTTC | CASGDGSYYGYTF
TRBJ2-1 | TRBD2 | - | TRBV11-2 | TGTGCCAGCAGCTTAGATTCTGGCGGGAGGGCCTACAATGAGCAGTTCTTC | CASSLDSGGRAYNEQFF
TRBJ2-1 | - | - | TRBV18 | TGTGCCAGCTCACCGATATACACGGTGAGCTCCTACAATGAGCAGTTCTTC | CASSPIYTVSSYNEQFF
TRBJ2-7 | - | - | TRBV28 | TGTGCCAGCAGTTACCTTTCCGGGGATACCGAGCAGTACTTC | CASSYLSGDTEQYF
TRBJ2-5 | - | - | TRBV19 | TGTGCCAGTAGTCCCAGACTATTACCTCGGGAGACCCAGTACTTC | CASSPRLLPRETQYF
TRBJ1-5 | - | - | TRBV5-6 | TGTGCCAGCAGCTCAACGGGCCTCGGGATGGGGCCCCAGCATTTC | CASSSTGLGMGPQHF